The sequence of this T cell receptor beta chain was determined in a study of T cell responses to AZD1222 COVID-19 vaccine. Findings and limits, study-wide: There were mostly white British donors and more females than males, and clonal diversity was possibly underestimated.

With 4 bases removed from V and 9 bases from J, the gap between germline ends came to 28 bases. The CDR3 consists of 17 residues. TCRdb keeps only in-frame clones here, not all; method: immunoSEQ multiplex PCR. The sample yields approximately 67,000 clones, approximately 90% seen once. The table lists this clone with a few counts. Its antigen is not known. The specimen was peripheral blood, collected on day 0 of AZD1222 vaccination. The chain is built from TRBV5-3 and TRBJ2-5, with a weak D call TRBD2 (5 bases). TRBV5-3 carries the ORF label, with uncertain function. The TCR sequence derives from an adult in good health. The CDR3 DNA is TGTGCCAGAAGCGAGGGCCCGGGGTCGGAGAGGCGCTGCGCCCAGTACTTC. Residues: CARSEGPGSERRCAQYF.